This T cell receptor beta chain appears in the sequencing data of a study of T cell repertoires in cytomegalovirus infection. TCRdb analysed the reads with MiXCR anew, one entry per CDR3 protein. The table shows about 770,000 distinct CDR3 sequences, with around 29% occurring only once. Of note for this clonotype: Its target is not known.

Study observations and caveats: Carriage of CMV together with the relevant HLA was identifiable through cumulative public TCR beta family frequency.

The TCR comes from a human donor in good health (CMV status not recorded). Some clones in this sample may be carry-over from other donors' samples. This sample comprised cultured CD8+ T cells from PBMCs, obtained from culture after CMV antigen stimulation.

CDR3 DNA: TGTGCCAGCAGTTTCTTAGGGCATTACGAGCAGTACGTC. Its translation: CASSFLGHYEQYV. The genes are TRBV28 and TRBJ2-7; the D is unclear. The CDR3 is made up of 13 amino acids. Germline-derived CDR1 and CDR2 are MDHEN and SYDVKM. Trimming stripped 3 bases from V and 4 bases from J, with 10 bases between.